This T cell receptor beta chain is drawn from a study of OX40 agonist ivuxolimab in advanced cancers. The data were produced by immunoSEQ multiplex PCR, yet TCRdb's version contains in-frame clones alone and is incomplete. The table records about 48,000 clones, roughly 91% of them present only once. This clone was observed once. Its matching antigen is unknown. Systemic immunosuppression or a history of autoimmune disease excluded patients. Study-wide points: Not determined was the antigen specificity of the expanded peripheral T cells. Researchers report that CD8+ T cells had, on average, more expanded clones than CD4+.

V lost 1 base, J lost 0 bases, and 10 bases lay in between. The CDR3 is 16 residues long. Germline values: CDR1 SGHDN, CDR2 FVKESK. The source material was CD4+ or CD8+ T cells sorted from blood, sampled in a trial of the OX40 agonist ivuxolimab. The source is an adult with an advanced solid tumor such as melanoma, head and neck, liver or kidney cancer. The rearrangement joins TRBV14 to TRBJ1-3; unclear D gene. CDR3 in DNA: TGTGCCAGCAGCCAAGGGACGGCCAACTCTGGAAACACCATATATTTT. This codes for CASSQGTANSGNTIYF. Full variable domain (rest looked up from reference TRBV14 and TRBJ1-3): EAGVTQFPSHSVIEKGQTVTLRCDPISGHDNLYWYRRVMGKEIKFLLHFVKESKQDESGMPNNRFLAERTGGTYSTLKVQPAELEDSGVYFCASSQGTANSGNTIYFGEGSWLTVV.